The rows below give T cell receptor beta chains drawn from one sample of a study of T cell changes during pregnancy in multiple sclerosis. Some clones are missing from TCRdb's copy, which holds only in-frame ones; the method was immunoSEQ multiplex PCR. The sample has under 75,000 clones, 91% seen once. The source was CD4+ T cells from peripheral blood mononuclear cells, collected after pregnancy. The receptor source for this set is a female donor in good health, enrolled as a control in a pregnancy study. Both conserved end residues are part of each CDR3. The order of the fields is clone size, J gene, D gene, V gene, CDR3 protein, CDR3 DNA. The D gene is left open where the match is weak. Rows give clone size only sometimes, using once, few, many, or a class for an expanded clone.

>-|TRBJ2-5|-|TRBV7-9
CASRSGEQQETQYF
TGTGCCAGCAGGTCGGGGGAGCAACAAGAGACCCAGTACTTC
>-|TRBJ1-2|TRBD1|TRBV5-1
CASSSGTGGYYGYTF
TGCGCCAGCAGCTCAGGGACAGGGGGGTACTATGGCTACACCTTC
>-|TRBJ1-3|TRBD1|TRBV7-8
CASSQGAGGNTIYF
TGTGCCAGCAGCCAGGGGGCTGGTGGAAACACCATATATTTT
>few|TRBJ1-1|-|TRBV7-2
CASSAQGGGTEAFF
TGTGCCAGCAGCGCACAGGGCGGTGGCACTGAAGCTTTCTTT
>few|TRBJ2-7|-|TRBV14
CASSQDLSPGYSYEQYF
TGTGCCAGCAGCCAAGATCTCAGCCCAGGGTACTCCTACGAGCAGTACTTC
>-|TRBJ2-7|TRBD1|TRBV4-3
CASSQGLTGLGEQYF
TGCGCCAGCAGCCAAGGTTTGACAGGGTTAGGCGAGCAGTACTTC
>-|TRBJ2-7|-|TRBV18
CASSPTAYEQYF
TGTGCCAGCTCACCAACTGCCTACGAGCAGTACTTC
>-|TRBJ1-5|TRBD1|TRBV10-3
CAISESRGQGHQPQHF
TGTGCCATCAGTGAAAGTAGGGGACAGGGGCATCAGCCCCAGCATTTT
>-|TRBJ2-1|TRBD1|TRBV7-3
CASSPHPGTGAVDEQFF
TGTGCCAGCAGCCCTCACCCCGGGACAGGGGCTGTCGATGAGCAGTTCTTC
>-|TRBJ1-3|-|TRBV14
CASRPSGGGSGNTIYF
TGTGCCAGCAGACCGTCGGGTGGGGGCAGTGGAAACACCATATATTTT
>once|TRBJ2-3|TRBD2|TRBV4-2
CASSQAGLAGTDTQYF
TGTGCCAGCAGCCAGGCGGGACTAGCGGGCACAGATACGCAGTATTTT
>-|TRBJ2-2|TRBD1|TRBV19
CASSIVTGVTGELFF
TGTGCCAGTAGTATCGTGACAGGGGTCACCGGGGAGCTGTTTTTT
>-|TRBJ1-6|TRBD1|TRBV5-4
CASSLLGGTVNSPLHF
TGTGCCAGCAGCCTTCTGGGCGGGACAGTTAATTCACCCCTCCACTTT
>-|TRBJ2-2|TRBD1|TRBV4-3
CASSQDRGLTGTANTGELFF
TGCGCCAGCAGCCAAGATCGCGGTTTAACCGGGACAGCAAACACCGGGGAGCTGTTTTTT
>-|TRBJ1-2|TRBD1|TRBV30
CASGTGFGYTF
TGTGCCTCAGGGACAGGCTTTGGCTACACCTTC
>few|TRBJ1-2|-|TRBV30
CAWSPGGSGYTF
TGTGCCTGGAGCCCGGGAGGGAGTGGCTACACCTTC
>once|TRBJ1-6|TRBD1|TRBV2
CASSRDRGYSPLHF
TGTGCCAGCAGCAGGGACAGGGGATATTCACCCCTCCACTTT
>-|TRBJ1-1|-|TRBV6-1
CASSLQMNTEAFF
TGTGCCAGCAGCCTACAGATGAACACTGAAGCTTTCTTT
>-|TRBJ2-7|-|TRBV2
CASSSFDEQYF
TGTGCCAGCAGTTCGTTCGACGAGCAGTACTTC
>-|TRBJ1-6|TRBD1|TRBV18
CASSPHGTASSPLHF
TGTGCCAGCTCACCTCACGGGACAGCCTCTTCACCCCTCCACTTT
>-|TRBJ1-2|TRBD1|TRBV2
CASRDRDGTGYTF
TGTGCCAGCAGGGACAGGGATGGGACGGGCTACACCTTC
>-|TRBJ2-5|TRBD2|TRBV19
CASSESGGYIETQYF
TGTGCCAGTAGTGAATCGGGGGGTTATATAGAGACCCAGTACTTC
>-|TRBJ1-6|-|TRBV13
CASSLDPSSYNSPLHF
TGTGCCAGCAGCTTAGATCCTAGCTCCTATAATTCACCCCTCCACTTT
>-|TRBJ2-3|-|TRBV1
CTSTEGGESTDTQYF
TGCACCAGCACTGAGGGGGGGGAGAGCACAGATACGCAGTATTTT
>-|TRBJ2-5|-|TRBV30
CAWRSRGAWTQYF
TGTGCCTGGAGGAGCCGCGGTGCTTGGACCCAGTACTTC
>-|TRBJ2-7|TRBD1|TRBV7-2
CASSPRQGRSEQYF
TGTGCCAGCAGCCCGAGACAGGGTCGGAGCGAGCAGTACTTC
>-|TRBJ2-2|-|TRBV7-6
CASSLSQSNTGGLFF
TGTGCCAGCAGCTTATCCCAGTCGAACACCGGGGGGCTGTTTTTT
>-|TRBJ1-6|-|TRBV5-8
CASSLDRGLSSYNSPLHF
TGTGCCAGCAGCTTGGACCGGGGACTCAGCTCCTATAATTCACCCCTCCACTTT
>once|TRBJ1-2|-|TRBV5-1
CASSLGGPANYGYTF
TGCGCCAGCAGCTTGGGAGGGCCCGCCAACTATGGCTACACCTTC
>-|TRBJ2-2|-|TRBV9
CASSGAGSNTGELFF
TGTGCCAGCAGCGGGGCTGGGTCGAACACCGGGGAGCTGTTTTTT
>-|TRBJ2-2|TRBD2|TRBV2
CASIHSSGDTGELFF
TGTGCCAGCATCCACTCTAGCGGGGACACCGGGGAGCTGTTTTTT
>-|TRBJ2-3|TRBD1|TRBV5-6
CASSHEYGQGGTDTQYF
TGTGCCAGCAGCCACGAGTACGGACAGGGGGGCACAGATACGCAGTATTTT
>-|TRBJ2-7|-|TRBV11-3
CASSKRVAAEANEQYF
TGTGCCAGCAGCAAGAGGGTTGCGGCCGAGGCCAACGAGCAGTACTTC
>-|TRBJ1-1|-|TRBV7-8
CASSLISGTNTEAFF
TGTGCCAGCAGCTTAATTTCCGGGACAAACACTGAAGCTTTCTTT
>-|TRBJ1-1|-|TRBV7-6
CASSPLGVRNTEAFF
TGTGCCAGCAGCCCGCTCGGGGTTAGAAACACTGAAGCTTTCTTT
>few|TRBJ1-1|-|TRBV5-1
CASSLEGVGVAFF
TGCGCCAGCAGCTTGGAGGGGGTAGGTGTAGCTTTCTTT
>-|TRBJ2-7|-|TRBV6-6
CASSNPSRMGLYEQYF
TGTGCCAGCAGTAATCCCAGCCGGATGGGCCTCTACGAGCAGTACTTC
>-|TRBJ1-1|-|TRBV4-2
CASSHWGRLGTEAFF
TGTGCCAGCAGCCACTGGGGCAGATTGGGGACTGAAGCTTTCTTT
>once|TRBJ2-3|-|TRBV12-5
CASVGVDTQYF
TGTGCTAGTGTAGGGGTGGATACGCAGTATTTT
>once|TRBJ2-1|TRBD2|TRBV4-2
CASSPAYGTSGGAAYNEQFF
TGTGCCAGCAGCCCAGCCTACGGGACTAGCGGGGGGGCCGCCTACAATGAGCAGTTCTTC
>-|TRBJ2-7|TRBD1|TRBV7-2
CASSSRTGLGYEQYF
TGTGCCAGCAGCTCTCGGACAGGGCTTGGTTACGAGCAGTACTTC
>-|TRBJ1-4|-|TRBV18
CASSPPTGEKLFF
TGTGCCAGCTCACCACCGACAGGAGAAAAACTGTTTTTT
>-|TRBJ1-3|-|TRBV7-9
CASSLVRSGNTIYF
TGTGCCAGCAGCTTAGTCAGGTCTGGAAACACCATATATTTT
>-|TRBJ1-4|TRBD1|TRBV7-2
CASSLQGATTNEKLFF
TGTGCCAGCAGCTTACAGGGGGCGACAACTAATGAAAAACTGTTTTTT
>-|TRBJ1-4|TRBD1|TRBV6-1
CASRAQGAGSEKLFF
TGTGCCAGCAGGGCCCAGGGGGCGGGGAGTGAAAAACTGTTTTTT
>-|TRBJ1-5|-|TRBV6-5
CASRQIYSNQPQHF
TGTGCCAGCCGACAGATTTATAGCAATCAGCCCCAGCATTTT
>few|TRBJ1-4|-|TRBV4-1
CASSQSGRGEGKLFF
TGCGCCAGCAGCCAAAGCGGCAGGGGCGAAGGAAAACTGTTTTTT
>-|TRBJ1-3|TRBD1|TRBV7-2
CASSFPGQGRTGNTIYF
TGTGCCAGCAGCTTCCCGGGACAGGGGAGAACTGGAAACACCATATATTTT
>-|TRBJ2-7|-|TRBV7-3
CASSLTGGQYEQYF
TGTGCCAGCAGCTTAACTGGTGGACAGTACGAGCAGTACTTC
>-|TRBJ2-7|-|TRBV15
CATSRDYAGPYEQYF
TGTGCCACCAGCAGAGATTATGCAGGGCCCTACGAGCAGTACTTC
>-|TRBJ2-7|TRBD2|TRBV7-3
CASSLGLAALYEQYF
TGTGCCAGCAGCTTAGGACTAGCGGCCCTCTACGAGCAGTACTTC
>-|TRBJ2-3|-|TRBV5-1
CASNPTGSDTQYF
TGCGCCAGCAACCCTACAGGGTCAGATACGCAGTATTTT
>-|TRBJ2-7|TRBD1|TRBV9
CASSASDRAEQYF
TGTGCCAGCAGCGCCTCAGACAGGGCCGAGCAGTACTTC
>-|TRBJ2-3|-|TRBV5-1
CASSSRGAADTQYF
TGCGCCAGCAGCTCACGGGGGGCTGCAGATACGCAGTATTTT
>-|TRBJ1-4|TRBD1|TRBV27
CATRGTGTTTTNEKLFF
TGTGCCACCCGAGGGACAGGGACTACAACAACTAATGAAAAACTGTTTTTT